This is a list of T cell receptor beta chains from one sample in a study of blood T cell repertoires in COVID-19. Libraries were prepared by immunoSEQ multiplex PCR; TCRdb keeps only in-frame clonotypes and omits some of them. Of hundreds of thousands of clones in the sample, roughly 90% are singletons; the top ten hold about 3%. Material: PBMCs or T cells enriched from blood (not recorded which). Receptors originate from a woman in her 30s who had recovered from COVID-19. CDR3s include the opening cysteine and the closing phenylalanine or tryptophan. Each record gives: J gene, clone size, D gene, V gene, CDR3 protein, CDR3 DNA. The D gene is left open where the match is weak. Clone size is stated in some rows and not others, as once, few, many or a class when expanded.

TRBJ1-1,NA,TRBD1,TRBV19,CASSSDRDTEAFF,TGTGCCAGTAGTAGCGACAGGGACACTGAAGCTTTCTTT
TRBJ2-3,NA,NA,TRBV5-1,CASSLDFVADTQYF,TGCGCCAGCAGCTTGGATTTTGTCGCGGATACGCAGTATTTT
TRBJ1-2,few,TRBD1,TRBV5-5,CASSPGQALSLYGYTF,TGTGCCAGCAGCCCGGGACAGGCCCTCTCCCTCTATGGCTACACCTTC
TRBJ2-1,NA,TRBD2,TRBV7-9,CASSSGRSGRYNEQFF,TGTGCCAGCAGCTCAGGGAGGAGCGGGAGATACAATGAGCAGTTCTTC
TRBJ2-1,NA,NA,TRBV11-3,CASSLGSPSRDEQFF,TGTGCCAGCAGCTTAGGGTCCCCTAGCCGGGATGAGCAGTTCTTC
TRBJ1-5,NA,TRBD1,TRBV5-6,CASSPGQGGNQPQHF,TGTGCCAGCAGCCCGGGACAGGGAGGCAATCAGCCCCAGCATTTT
TRBJ2-7,NA,TRBD2,TRBV3-1/TRBV3-2,CASSQRGGLASYEQYF,TGTGCCAGCAGCCAAAGGGGTGGACTAGCGTCCTACGAGCAGTACTTC
TRBJ2-7,NA,NA,TRBV19,CASSIDRELRGQYF,TGTGCCAGTAGTATAGATCGTGAGCTACGAGGGCAGTACTTC
TRBJ1-2,NA,TRBD1,TRBV25-1,CASSVPGGENGYTF,TGTGCCAGCAGTGTCCCAGGGGGCGAAAATGGCTACACCTTC
TRBJ2-2,NA,TRBD1,TRBV9,CASSEGQGASTGELFF,TGTGCCAGCAGCGAGGGACAGGGGGCCAGCACCGGGGAGCTGTTTTTT
TRBJ1-4,NA,TRBD1,TRBV10-1,CASSGTGDEKLFF,TGCGCCAGCAGTGGGACAGGGGACGAAAAACTGTTTTTT
TRBJ2-7,NA,TRBD1,TRBV30,CAWSAGTVGYEQYF,TGTGCCTGGAGTGCCGGGACAGTGGGCTACGAGCAGTACTTC
TRBJ1-2,NA,NA,TRBV4-1,CASSHSGSPRDGYTF,TGCGCCAGCAGCCACAGTGGGAGTCCGAGGGATGGCTACACCTTC
TRBJ2-1,once,TRBD2,TRBV19,CASSILAGDRYNEQFF,TGTGCCAGTAGTATACTAGCGGGAGATAGATACAATGAGCAGTTCTTC
TRBJ2-7,few,NA,TRBV3-1/TRBV3-2,CASSHAGLSYEQYF,TGTGCCAGCAGCCATGCAGGTCTAAGCTACGAGCAGTACTTC
TRBJ1-6,NA,TRBD1,TRBV28,CASSPGQGIKPLHF,TGTGCCAGCAGCCCGGGACAGGGGATCAAACCCCTCCACTTT
TRBJ1-4,NA,TRBD1,TRBV7-9,CASSQGELRNEKLFF,TGTGCCAGCAGCCAGGGGGAGCTAAGGAATGAAAAACTGTTTTTT
TRBJ2-2,NA,NA,TRBV7-9,CASSSQGEHLAGELFF,TGTGCCAGCAGCTCACAGGGAGAACACCTAGCCGGGGAGCTGTTTTTT
TRBJ1-5,NA,TRBD1,TRBV18,CASSLGTGNQPQHF,TGTGCCAGCTCCCTCGGGACAGGGAATCAGCCCCAGCATTTT
TRBJ2-5,NA,NA,TRBV7-2,CASSFELAASQETQYF,TGTGCCAGCAGCTTCGAGTTAGCGGCGTCCCAAGAGACCCAGTACTTC
TRBJ2-7,few,NA,TRBV28,CASSLSGGLNSYEQYF,TGTGCCAGCAGTTTATCTGGGGGACTGAACTCCTACGAGCAGTACTTC
TRBJ2-5,once,NA,TRBV6-1,CASSDPQTSWETQYF,TGTGCCAGCAGTGATCCACAGACTAGTTGGGAGACCCAGTACTTC
TRBJ1-6,NA,NA,TRBV2,CASIQVFDSPLHF,TGTGCCAGCATACAGGTATTCGATTCACCCCTCCACTTT
TRBJ1-5,NA,TRBD1,TRBV27,CASSAGTGGSGQPQHF,TGTGCCAGCAGCGCCGGGACAGGGGGTTCGGGTCAGCCCCAGCATTTT
TRBJ2-1,NA,TRBD2,TRBV7-9,CASSSRLAGDAHNEQFF,TGTGCCAGCAGCTCTCGACTAGCGGGGGATGCCCACAATGAGCAGTTCTTC
TRBJ2-2,NA,TRBD2,TRBV11-2,CASSLERLAATGELFF,TGTGCCAGCAGCTTAGAAAGACTAGCGGCCACCGGGGAGCTGTTTTTT
TRBJ1-2,NA,NA,TRBV19,CASSTETKNYGYTF,TGTGCCAGTAGTACTGAGACAAAGAACTATGGCTACACCTTC
TRBJ2-5,NA,TRBD2,TRBV3-1/TRBV3-2,CASSRPGTNQETQYF,TGTGCCAGCAGCCGACCCGGGACTAATCAAGAGACCCAGTACTTC
TRBJ2-2,NA,NA,TRBV3-1/TRBV3-2,CASSPNGGRTGELFF,TGTGCCAGCAGCCCAAACGGGGGAAGGACCGGGGAGCTGTTTTTT
TRBJ1-1,once,TRBD1,TRBV11-3,CASSAGTGGRAFF,TGTGCCAGCAGCGCTGGAACAGGGGGAAGAGCTTTCTTT
TRBJ1-2,once,NA,TRBV10-3,CAIDGGSVYGYTF,TGTGCCATCGATGGGGGCTCCGTCTATGGCTACACCTTC
TRBJ2-7,NA,TRBD1,TRBV25-1,CASSDWRGQASYEQYF,TGTGCCAGCAGTGATTGGCGAGGACAGGCCTCCTACGAGCAGTACTTC
TRBJ1-1,NA,NA,TRBV2,CASSEDRRKAFF,TGTGCCAGCAGTGAGGACAGACGAAAAGCTTTCTTT
TRBJ2-3,NA,TRBD2,TRBV6-1,CASSEGVAGATDTQYF,TGTGCCAGCAGTGAAGGGGTAGCGGGGGCCACAGATACGCAGTATTTT
TRBJ2-3,NA,TRBD1,TRBV4-1,CASSQDDRATDTQYF,TGCGCCAGCAGCCAAGATGACAGGGCCACAGATACGCAGTATTTT
TRBJ1-1,few,TRBD1,TRBV18,CASSLDRGIGNTEAFF,TGTGCCAGCTCCCTTGACAGGGGGATTGGGAACACTGAAGCTTTCTTT
TRBJ1-2,NA,TRBD1,TRBV6-5,CASRPQGAKGYTF,TGTGCCAGCAGACCACAGGGGGCGAAAGGCTACACCTTC
TRBJ1-5,once,TRBD1,TRBV5-5,CASSLTGRSQPQHF,TGTGCCAGCAGCCTGACAGGGCGTTCTCAGCCCCAGCATTTT
TRBJ1-2,NA,NA,TRBV29-1,CSAFMGAVYGYTF,TGCAGCGCCTTTATGGGGGCCGTCTATGGCTACACCTTC
TRBJ1-5,NA,TRBD1,TRBV27,CASSPIPPTGGGQPQHF,TGTGCCAGCAGTCCCATCCCGCCGACAGGGGGAGGACAGCCCCAGCATTTT
TRBJ1-4,few,TRBD1,TRBV6-5,CASSYSTGNNEKLFF,TGTGCCAGCAGTTACTCGACAGGGAATAATGAAAAACTGTTTTTT
TRBJ2-7,NA,NA,TRBV28,CASSFESSRDWHLYEQYF,TGTGCCAGCAGTTTCGAAAGTTCCCGGGACTGGCACCTCTACGAGCAGTACTTC